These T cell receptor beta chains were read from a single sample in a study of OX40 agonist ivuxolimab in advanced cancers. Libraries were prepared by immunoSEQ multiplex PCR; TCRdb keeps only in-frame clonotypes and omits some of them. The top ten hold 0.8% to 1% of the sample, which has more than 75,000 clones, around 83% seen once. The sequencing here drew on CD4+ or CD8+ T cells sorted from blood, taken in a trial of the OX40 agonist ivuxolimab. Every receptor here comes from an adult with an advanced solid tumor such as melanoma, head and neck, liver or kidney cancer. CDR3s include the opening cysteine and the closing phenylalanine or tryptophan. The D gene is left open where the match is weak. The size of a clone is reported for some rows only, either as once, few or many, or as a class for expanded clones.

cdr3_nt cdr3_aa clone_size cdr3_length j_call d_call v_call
TGTGCCAGTAGAGATAGCGGATTTAGCACAGATACGCAGTATTTT CASRDSGFSTDTQYF . 15 TRBJ2-3 . TRBV19
TGTGCCAGCAGAGGATTGGGGGCTGGGGACACTGAAGCTTTCTTT CASRGLGAGDTEAFF . 15 TRBJ1-1 . TRBV6-5
TGTGCCAGCAGCGCGGGACAGGGGGTCAGGGAGCTGTTTTTT CASSAGQGVRELFF . 14 TRBJ2-2 TRBD1 TRBV7-6
TGTGCCAGCAGCTTGGAGGGTGGGCGCGCAGATACGCAGTATTTT CASSLEGGRADTQYF . 15 TRBJ2-3 . TRBV5-6
TGTGCCAGCAGCCCCTGGGACAGAAAAAACACCATATATTTT CASSPWDRKNTIYF few 14 TRBJ1-3 TRBD1 TRBV2
TGTGCCAGCACCAAAGGGGGGCGCAACTATGGCTACACCTTC CASTKGGRNYGYTF . 14 TRBJ1-2 . TRBV7-2
TGCGCCAGCGGAACCGGGGTTGGGGGACTCTACGAGCAGTACTTC CASGTGVGGLYEQYF . 15 TRBJ2-7 . TRBV10-2
TGCGCCAGCAGCCTCCTACAGGATACCACGGCTGGCTACACCTTC CASSLLQDTTAGYTF once 15 TRBJ1-2 . TRBV4-1
TGTGCCAGCAGCCCGATCTACGAGCAGTACTTC CASSPIYEQYF . 11 TRBJ2-7 . TRBV7-9
TGTGCCAGCAGCTTTTATGGACAGGTCAATGAGCAGTTCTTC CASSFYGQVNEQFF few 14 TRBJ2-1 TRBD1 TRBV7-2
TGTGCCAGCAGTTCTTTACAGGGATCCCAGCCCCAGCATTTT CASSSLQGSQPQHF . 14 TRBJ1-5 . TRBV27
TGTGCCAGCAGCCCACCCCCAAAGTTCGGCCCTCCCTTAGATACGCAGTATTTT CASSPPPKFGPPLDTQYF . 18 TRBJ2-3 . TRBV7-9
TGTGCCAGCAATCGACTAGCGAGTAACACCGGGGAGCTGTTTTTT CASNRLASNTGELFF . 15 TRBJ2-2 TRBD2 TRBV6-1
TGTGCCAGCAGTGGGACGGACCCGAGGACTGAAGCTTTCTTT CASSGTDPRTEAFF once 14 TRBJ1-1 . TRBV6-1
TGTGCCAGCGGCGGGGGTTTGAAGACCCAGTACTTC CASGGGLKTQYF . 12 TRBJ2-5 TRBD2 TRBV6-1
TGCGCCAGCAGCCCGGGGACAGGGGGCTTTCTAGCCTACGAGCAGTACTTC CASSPGTGGFLAYEQYF . 17 TRBJ2-7 TRBD1 TRBV5-1
TGTGCCATCAGTGAGGCGACGGCCAATTCACCCCTCCACTTT CAISEATANSPLHF . 14 TRBJ1-6 . TRBV10-3
TGTGCCAGCAGCCGGACAGGTCTGAACACTGAAGCTTTCTTT CASSRTGLNTEAFF . 14 TRBJ1-1 TRBD1 TRBV5-6
TGTGCCAGCATTAGTGGGAGGGTAGGCGAGCAGTACTTC CASISGRVGEQYF . 13 TRBJ2-7 TRBD2 TRBV28
TGCGCCAGCAGCTTAACGGAAACTTACGAGCAGTACTTC CASSLTETYEQYF . 13 TRBJ2-7 . TRBV5-1
TGTGCCAGCAGCGTAGAGGCTTGGGGCAGGTCGTATAGCAATCAGCCCCAGCATTTT CASSVEAWGRSYSNQPQHF once 19 TRBJ1-5 . TRBV9
TGTGCCAGCAGCGTTATGGAGAACACCGGGGAGCTGTTTTTT CASSVMENTGELFF . 14 TRBJ2-2 . TRBV9
TGTGCCAGCAGCTTAAGTGTGGGAGGGCCTAACGAGCAGTACTTC CASSLSVGGPNEQYF . 15 TRBJ2-7 TRBD2 TRBV7-3
TGTGCCAGCAGCGTAGCCAGGGAAGCAGATACGCAGTATTTT CASSVAREADTQYF . 14 TRBJ2-3 . TRBV9
TGTGCCATCAGTGAACAGCCTAACTATGGCTACACCTTC CAISEQPNYGYTF . 13 TRBJ1-2 . TRBV10-3
TGTGCCAGCACGGGGGGCTCCTACAATGAGCAGTTCTTC CASTGGSYNEQFF . 13 TRBJ2-1 TRBD2 TRBV6-6
TGCGCCAGCAGCTGGACAGGGGGTGGGACCTACGAGCAGTACTTC CASSWTGGGTYEQYF . 15 TRBJ2-7 TRBD1 TRBV5-1
TGCGCCAGCAGCTTGGGGAGCGGGAGTACCGATACGCAGTATTTT CASSLGSGSTDTQYF . 15 TRBJ2-3 TRBD2 TRBV5-1
TGTGCCAGTAGTCCCTCTTGGGACAGCTCTGGAAACACCATATATTTT CASSPSWDSSGNTIYF . 16 TRBJ1-3 TRBD1 TRBV19
TGTGCCAGCAGCGGGACGAGGGGTTCATCGAACACTGAAGCTTTCTTT CASSGTRGSSNTEAFF . 16 TRBJ1-1 . TRBV21-1
TGTGCCAGCAGCTTAACATGGGACAGCTCCTACAATGAGCAGTTCTTC CASSLTWDSSYNEQFF . 16 TRBJ2-1 TRBD1 TRBV7-3
TGTGCCAGCAGCTTAGTCATCAAGGGCCTAAGCCAAGAGACCCAGTACTTC CASSLVIKGLSQETQYF . 17 TRBJ2-5 . TRBV11-2
TGTGCCAGCAGTGAAGCAGGGAGGACCGACGAGCAGTACTTC CASSEAGRTDEQYF . 14 TRBJ2-7 . TRBV6-1
TGTGCCAGCAGCCCAGCGGGACTAGCCCAAGAGACCCAGTACTTC CASSPAGLAQETQYF . 15 TRBJ2-5 TRBD2 TRBV4-2
TGTGCCAGCACCACTAGTGGGGAAAAACTGTTTTTT CASTTSGEKLFF . 12 TRBJ1-4 . TRBV5-6
TGCGCCAGCAGCCAAGATCGAAGGGGAAGGTCCTCTGGAAACACCATATATTTT CASSQDRRGRSSGNTIYF . 18 TRBJ1-3 . TRBV4-1
TGTGCCAGCAGACATAGACAGGGTTCACCCCTCCACTTT CASRHRQGSPLHF . 13 TRBJ1-6 TRBD1 TRBV6-5
TGTGCCAGCAGTTACGCGGGACACCCCTACGAGCAGTACTTC CASSYAGHPYEQYF once 14 TRBJ2-7 . TRBV6-5
TGTGCCAGCACCCCCTTAGGACAGGCCGCGACAGATACGCAGTATTTT CASTPLGQAATDTQYF . 16 TRBJ2-3 TRBD1 TRBV13
TGCGCCAGCAGCACCACCCCAGGAAACACCATATATTTT CASSTTPGNTIYF . 13 TRBJ1-3 . TRBV5-1
TGCGCCAGCAGCCAATTGTCCAGTAATGAAAAACTGTTTTTT CASSQLSSNEKLFF . 14 TRBJ1-4 . TRBV4-1
TGCGCCAGCAGCTTGGTACGAGCGATCGGCGGGGAGCTGTTTTTT CASSLVRAIGGELFF . 15 TRBJ2-2 . TRBV5-1
TGTGCCATCGAGACGGGACCCGCCTCCTACGAGCAGTACTTC CAIETGPASYEQYF . 14 TRBJ2-7 . TRBV2
TGCGCCAGCAGCTTGGGGGCGGGGGCAGATACGCAGTATTTT CASSLGAGADTQYF . 14 TRBJ2-3 TRBD2 TRBV5-1
TGTGCCAGCAGCTCACTAGCGGGAAGGTACCAAGAGACCCAGTACTTC CASSSLAGRYQETQYF once 16 TRBJ2-5 TRBD2 TRBV5-6
TGTGCCAGCAGTGCTGCCAGAGGGGGCACAGATACGCAGTATTTT CASSAARGGTDTQYF . 15 TRBJ2-3 . TRBV2
TGTGCCAGCAGTGAATTTCAGGGGGCGATTTATGAGCAGTTCTTC CASSEFQGAIYEQFF . 15 TRBJ2-1 TRBD1 TRBV2
TGTGCCACCCGACAGGGGGCTATGGGCAATCAGCCCCAGCATTTT CATRQGAMGNQPQHF . 15 TRBJ1-5 TRBD1 TRBV6-1
TGTGCCAGCAGCGGAAAGAACACTGAAGCTTTCTTT CASSGKNTEAFF . 12 TRBJ1-1 . TRBV7-6
TGTGCCAGCAGGAGTGGACTAAGCACCATATATTTT CASRSGLSTIYF . 12 TRBJ1-3 . TRBV6-5
TGTGCCAGCAGCATGCGGGGGGCTGCGGGCAATGAGCAGTTCTTC CASSMRGAAGNEQFF . 15 TRBJ2-1 TRBD2 TRBV9
TGTGCCAGCAGTTTACGGGGATTCTATGGCTACACCTTC CASSLRGFYGYTF . 13 TRBJ1-2 . TRBV28
TGTGCCAGCAGCTTAGGGGGGGCGGGTTCTGAAGCTTTCTTT CASSLGGAGSEAFF . 14 TRBJ1-1 . TRBV11-2